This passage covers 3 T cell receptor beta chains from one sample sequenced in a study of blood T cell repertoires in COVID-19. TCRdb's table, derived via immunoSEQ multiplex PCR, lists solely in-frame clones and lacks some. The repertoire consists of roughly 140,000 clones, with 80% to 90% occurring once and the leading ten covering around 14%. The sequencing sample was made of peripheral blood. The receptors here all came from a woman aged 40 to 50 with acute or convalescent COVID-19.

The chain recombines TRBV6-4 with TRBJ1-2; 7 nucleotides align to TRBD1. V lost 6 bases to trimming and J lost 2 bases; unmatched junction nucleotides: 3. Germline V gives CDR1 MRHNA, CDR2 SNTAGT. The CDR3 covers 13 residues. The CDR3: CASSATGNYGYTF. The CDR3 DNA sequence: TGTGCCAGCAGCGCGACAGGGAACTATGGCTACACCTTC.

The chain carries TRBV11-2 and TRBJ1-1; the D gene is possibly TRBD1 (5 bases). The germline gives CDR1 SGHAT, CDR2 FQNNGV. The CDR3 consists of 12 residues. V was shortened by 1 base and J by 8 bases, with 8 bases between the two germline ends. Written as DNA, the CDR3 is TGTGCCAGCAGCTTAGGCCGACAGGAAGCTTTCTTT. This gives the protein CASSLGRQEAFF.

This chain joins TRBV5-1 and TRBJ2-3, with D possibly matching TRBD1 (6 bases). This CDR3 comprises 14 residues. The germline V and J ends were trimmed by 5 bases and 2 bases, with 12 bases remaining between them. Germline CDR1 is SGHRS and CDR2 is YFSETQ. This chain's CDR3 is CASSEDSHTDTQYF. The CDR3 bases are TGCGCCAGCAGTGAGGACAGCCACACAGATACGCAGTATTTT.